The rows below give T cell receptor beta chains drawn from one sample of a study of blood T cell repertoires in COVID-19. Sequenced by immunoSEQ multiplex PCR; TCRdb stores in-frame clones only, minus some. Of under 300,000 clones listed, around 86% are singletons. The sequencing input was peripheral blood. These receptor sequences come from a man between 18 and 35 years old with active or convalescent COVID-19. Both conserved end residues are part of each CDR3. The order of the fields is V gene, clone size, J gene, D gene, CDR3 DNA, CDR3 protein. The D gene is left open where the match is weak. Clone size is given for some rows only: seen once, a few or many times, or a class if the clone is expanded.

V: TRBV14
size: NA
J: TRBJ1-2
D: TRBD1
DNA: TGTGCCAGCAGCCAAATCTCGACAGGGGGAAACTATGGCTACACCTTC
CDR3: CASSQISTGGNYGYTF

V: TRBV19
size: NA
J: TRBJ1-2
D: NA
DNA: TGTGCCAGTAGTATGTTGGGGCCCACTGGCCAAGTGGCTAACTATGGCTACACCTTC
CDR3: CASSMLGPTGQVANYGYTF

V: TRBV11-2
size: NA
J: TRBJ2-3
D: TRBD2
DNA: TGTGCCAGCAGCTTAACCCAACTAGCGGCCAGCACAGATACGCAGTATTTT
CDR3: CASSLTQLAASTDTQYF

V: TRBV7-9
size: NA
J: TRBJ2-7
D: TRBD1
DNA: TGTGCCAGCAGTTTGACAGGGGGTGTTTACGAGCAGTACTTC
CDR3: CASSLTGGVYEQYF

V: TRBV6-5
size: NA
J: TRBJ1-4
D: NA
DNA: TGTGCCAGCAGTTACGAGTGGGCTCCAACTAATGAAAAACTGTTTTTT
CDR3: CASSYEWAPTNEKLFF

V: TRBV12-3/TRBV12-4
size: NA
J: TRBJ1-2
D: NA
DNA: TGTGCCAGCAGTTTCCAGGCGCATGGCTACACCTTC
CDR3: CASSFQAHGYTF

V: TRBV5-1
size: NA
J: TRBJ1-2
D: TRBD1
DNA: TGCGCCAGCAGTCGACAGGGTCGAGATAACTATGGCTACACCTTC
CDR3: CASSRQGRDNYGYTF

V: TRBV14
size: NA
J: TRBJ2-3
D: NA
DNA: TGTGCCAGCAGCCAAGAGAGGGGGGGTCATACGCAGTATTTT
CDR3: CASSQERGGHTQYF

V: TRBV18
size: NA
J: TRBJ1-3
D: NA
DNA: TGTGCCAGCTCACCCCTGGAGCAGAAACCCTTCTCTGGAAACACCATATATTTT
CDR3: CASSPLEQKPFSGNTIYF

V: TRBV12-3/TRBV12-4
size: few
J: TRBJ2-5
D: TRBD2
DNA: TGTGCCAGCAAAACTAGCGGAGAGGAGACCCAGTACTTC
CDR3: CASKTSGEETQYF

V: TRBV19
size: few
J: TRBJ2-1
D: NA
DNA: TGTGCCAGTAGTATAAGGGAGGACTCCCAGTGGCGGTTCTTC
CDR3: CASSIREDSQWRFF

V: TRBV5-1
size: once
J: TRBJ2-3
D: NA
DNA: TGCGCCAGCAGCTCCACCCAGTCGGGTTTTGTCGATACGCAGTATTTT
CDR3: CASSSTQSGFVDTQYF

V: TRBV7-2
size: NA
J: TRBJ2-3
D: TRBD2
DNA: TGTGCCAGTAGGCCTAGCGGTACAGATACGCAGTATTTT
CDR3: CASRPSGTDTQYF

V: TRBV27
size: NA
J: TRBJ2-7
D: NA
DNA: TGTGCCAGCAGGACAGGTAGCGAGCAGTACTTC
CDR3: CASRTGSEQYF

V: TRBV29-1
size: NA
J: TRBJ2-1
D: NA
DNA: TGCAGCGTGACCGCCGGGTCTACACCGTTCTTC
CDR3: CSVTAGSTPFF

V: TRBV24-1
size: NA
J: TRBJ1-1
D: TRBD1
DNA: TGTGCCACCAGTGCAGGAACCACAGGGGGTACGAACACTGAAGCTTTCTTT
CDR3: CATSAGTTGGTNTEAFF